This TCR beta chain was captured in a study of CD8 T cells in Susac syndrome. RNA amounts of about 0.45 to 1 ug underwent reverse transcription with random hexamers. TCRdb fed the immunoSEQ multiplex PCR reads into MiXCR, producing one record per CDR3 protein. The table shows some 130,000 distinct CDR3 sequences, with approximately 95% occurring only once. Germline V gene data show CDR1 as PRHDT and CDR2 as FYEKMQ (reference sequence). Losses at the gene ends were 3 bases for V and 6 bases for J; bases not matched to a gene: 10. CDR3 length: 15 residues. Of note for this clonotype: Its target is not known.

The Susac syndrome patients fit the recently defined diagnostic criteria for definite or probable disease. While CD8+ and CD4+ T cells were isolated negatively, TEMRA cells were enriched by FACS. Overall study findings and caveats: Among people with Susac, CD8+ clonal expansion was greatest in TEMRA cells and active patients.

The sequence was obtained from a human donor with Susac syndrome. V gene TRBV13 combines with J gene TRBJ1-2, with 7 bases aligning to TRBD1. What was sequenced was CD8+ T cells from PBMCs. The CDR3 reads CASSLGRGRKDGYTF. CDR3 in DNA: TGTGCCAGCAGCTTGGGTAGGGGGCGCAAGGATGGCTACACCTTC.